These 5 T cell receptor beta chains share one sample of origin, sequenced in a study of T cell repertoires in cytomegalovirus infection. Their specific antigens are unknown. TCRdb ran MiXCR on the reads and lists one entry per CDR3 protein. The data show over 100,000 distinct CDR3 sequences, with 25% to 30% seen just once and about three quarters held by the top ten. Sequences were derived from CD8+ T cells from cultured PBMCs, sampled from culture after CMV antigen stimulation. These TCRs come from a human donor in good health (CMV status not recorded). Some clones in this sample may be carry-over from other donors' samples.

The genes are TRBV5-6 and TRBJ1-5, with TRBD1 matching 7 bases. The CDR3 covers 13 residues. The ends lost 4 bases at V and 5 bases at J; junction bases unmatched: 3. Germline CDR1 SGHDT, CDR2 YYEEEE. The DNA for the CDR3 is TGTGCCAGCAGCCTCACAGGGGATCAGCCCCAGCATTTT. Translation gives CASSLTGDQPQHF.

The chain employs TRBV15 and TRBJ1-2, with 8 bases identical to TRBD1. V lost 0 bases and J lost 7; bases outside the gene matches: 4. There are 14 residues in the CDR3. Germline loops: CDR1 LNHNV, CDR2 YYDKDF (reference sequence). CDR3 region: CATSRDTGGVGYTF. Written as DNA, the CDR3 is TGTGCCACCAGCAGAGATACAGGGGGAGTTGGCTACACCTTC.

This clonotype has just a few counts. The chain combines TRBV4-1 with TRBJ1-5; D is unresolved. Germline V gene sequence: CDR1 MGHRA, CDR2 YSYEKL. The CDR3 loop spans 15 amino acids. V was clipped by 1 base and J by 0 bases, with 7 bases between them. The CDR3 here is CASSQVDGSNQPQHF. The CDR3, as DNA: TGCGCCAGCAGCCAAGTCGACGGTAGCAATCAGCCCCAGCATTTT.

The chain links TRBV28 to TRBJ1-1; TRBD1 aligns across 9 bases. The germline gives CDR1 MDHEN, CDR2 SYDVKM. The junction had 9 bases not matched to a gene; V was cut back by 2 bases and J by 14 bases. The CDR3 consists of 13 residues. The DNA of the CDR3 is TGTGCCAGCAGTTTAACCGGGACAGGGTCTTCCTTCTTT. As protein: CASSLTGTGSSFF. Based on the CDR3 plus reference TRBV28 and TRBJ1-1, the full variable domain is DVKVTQSSRYLVKRTGEKVFLECVQDMDHENMFWYRQDPGLGLRLIYFSYDVKMKEKGDIPEGYSVSREKKERFSLILESASTNQTSMYLCASSLTGTGSSFFGQGTRLTVV.

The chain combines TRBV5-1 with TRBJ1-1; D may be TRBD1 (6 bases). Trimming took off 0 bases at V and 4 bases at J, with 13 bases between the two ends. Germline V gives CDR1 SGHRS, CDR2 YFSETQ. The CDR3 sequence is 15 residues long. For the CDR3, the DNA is TGCGCCAGCAGCTTGGTGGTCGGGGGGCTCACTGAAGCTTTCTTT. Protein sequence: CASSLVVGGLTEAFF.